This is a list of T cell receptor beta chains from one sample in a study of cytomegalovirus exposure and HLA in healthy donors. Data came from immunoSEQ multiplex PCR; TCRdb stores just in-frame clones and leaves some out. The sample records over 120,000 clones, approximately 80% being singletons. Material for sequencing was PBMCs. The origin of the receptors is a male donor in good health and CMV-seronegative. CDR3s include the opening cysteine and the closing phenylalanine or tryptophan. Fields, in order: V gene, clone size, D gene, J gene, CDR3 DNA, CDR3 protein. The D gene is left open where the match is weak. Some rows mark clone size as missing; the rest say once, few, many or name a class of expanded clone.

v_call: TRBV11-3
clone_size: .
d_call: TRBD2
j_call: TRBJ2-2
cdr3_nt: TGTGCCAGCAGCTTAGGCGGGGGGCTGTTTTTT
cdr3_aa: CASSLGGGLFF

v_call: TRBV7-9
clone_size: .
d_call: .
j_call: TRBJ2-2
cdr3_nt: TGTGCCAGAGATTCCGGGACAAAAAACACCGGGGAGCTGTTTTTT
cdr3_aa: CARDSGTKNTGELFF

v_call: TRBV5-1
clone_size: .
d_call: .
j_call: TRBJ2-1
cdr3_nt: TGCGCCAGCAGCTTGGAAGGGTGGCTAGCCGCCAGCTCCTACAATGAGCAGTTCTTC
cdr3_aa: CASSLEGWLAASSYNEQFF

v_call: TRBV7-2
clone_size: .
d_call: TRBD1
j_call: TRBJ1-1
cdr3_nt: TGTGCCAGCAGCCTGACAGGGTTGAAAACTGAAGCTTTCTTT
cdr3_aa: CASSLTGLKTEAFF

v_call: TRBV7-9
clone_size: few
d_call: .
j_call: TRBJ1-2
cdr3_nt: TGTGCCAGCAGCCCTCCCCACTCAACGGGCGGGGGCTATGGCTACACCTTC
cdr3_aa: CASSPPHSTGGGYGYTF

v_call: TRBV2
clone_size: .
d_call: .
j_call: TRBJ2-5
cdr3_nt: TGTGCCAGCACCTACCGTTCCAGGGTCGAAGAGACCCAGTACTTC
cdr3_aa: CASTYRSRVEETQYF

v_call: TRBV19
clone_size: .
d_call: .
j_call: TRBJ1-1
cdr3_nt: TGTGCCAGTAGTATCGACAAGAACACTGAAGCTTTCTTT
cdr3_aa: CASSIDKNTEAFF

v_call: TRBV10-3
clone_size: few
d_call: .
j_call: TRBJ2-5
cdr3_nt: TGTGCCATCAGTCGGGGGGCCCCCGGGGAGACCCAGTACTTC
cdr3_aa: CAISRGAPGETQYF

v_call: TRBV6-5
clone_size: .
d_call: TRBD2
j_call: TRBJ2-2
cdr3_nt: TGTGCCAGCAGAGAGTGGCGGGAGTGGGCCGGGGAGCTGTTTTTT
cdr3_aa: CASREWREWAGELFF

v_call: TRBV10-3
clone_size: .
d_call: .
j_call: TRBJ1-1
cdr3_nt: TGTGCCATCAGTGAGTCCCCCGACATGGTTCCTGAAGCTTTCTTT
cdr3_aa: CAISESPDMVPEAFF

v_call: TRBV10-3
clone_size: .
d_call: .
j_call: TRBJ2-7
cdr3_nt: TGTGCCATCAGTGAACGGGGCGAGCAGTACTTC
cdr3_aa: CAISERGEQYF

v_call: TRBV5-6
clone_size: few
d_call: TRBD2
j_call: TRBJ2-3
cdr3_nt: TGTGCCAGCAGCTTGGTCGGGGGGGTGTTAGGAGATACGCAGTATTTT
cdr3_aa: CASSLVGGVLGDTQYF

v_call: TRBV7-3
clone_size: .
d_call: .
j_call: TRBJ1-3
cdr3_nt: TGTGCCAGCAGCTTAAGGGGGGGAAGGGAATCTGGAAACACCATATATTTT
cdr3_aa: CASSLRGGRESGNTIYF

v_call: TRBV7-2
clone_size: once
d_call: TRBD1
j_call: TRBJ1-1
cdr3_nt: TGTGCCAGCAGCCTAACCGGGACAGGGGGCCACGGTGAAGCTTTCTTT
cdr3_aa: CASSLTGTGGHGEAFF

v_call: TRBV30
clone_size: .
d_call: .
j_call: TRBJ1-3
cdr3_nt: TGTGCCTGGAGTCCCGGGACAGGAAACACCATATATTTT
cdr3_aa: CAWSPGTGNTIYF

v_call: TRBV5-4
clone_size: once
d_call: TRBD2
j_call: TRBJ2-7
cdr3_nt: TGTGCCAGCAGCGACGGGACTAGCGGGGTCGTTACCTACGAGCAGTACTTC
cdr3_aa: CASSDGTSGVVTYEQYF

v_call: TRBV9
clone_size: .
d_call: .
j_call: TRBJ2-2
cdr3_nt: TGTGCCAGCAGCGGGGACGGACTAAACACCGGGGAGCTGTTTTTT
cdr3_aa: CASSGDGLNTGELFF

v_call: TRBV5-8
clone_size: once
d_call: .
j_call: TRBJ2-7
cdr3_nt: TGTGCCAGCAGCTTCGGTAGCATCTACGAGCAGTACTTC
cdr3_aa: CASSFGSIYEQYF

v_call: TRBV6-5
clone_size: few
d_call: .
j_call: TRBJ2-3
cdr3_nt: TGTGCCAGCAGTTACTATTCGGTCTCACGCACAGATACGCAGTATTTT
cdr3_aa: CASSYYSVSRTDTQYF

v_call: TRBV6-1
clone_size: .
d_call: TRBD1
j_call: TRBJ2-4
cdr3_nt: TGTGCCAGCAGTCCCCGGGACAGGGTTAGAAACAGTCAGTACTTC
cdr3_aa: CASSPRDRVRNSQYF

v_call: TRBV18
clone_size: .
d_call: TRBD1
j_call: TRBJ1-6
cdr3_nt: TGTGCCAGCTCACCAGGTGGGACAGGGAATTCACCCCTCCACTTT
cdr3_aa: CASSPGGTGNSPLHF

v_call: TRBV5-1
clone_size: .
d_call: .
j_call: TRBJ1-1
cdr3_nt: TGCGCCAGCAGCTTGGCCGGCGGGGCGGGTACTGAAGCTTTCTTT
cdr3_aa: CASSLAGGAGTEAFF

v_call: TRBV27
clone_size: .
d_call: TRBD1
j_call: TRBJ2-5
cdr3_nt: TGTGCCAGCACCATGGTCGGCAGGGGGCGTCAAGAGACCCAGTACTTC
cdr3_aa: CASTMVGRGRQETQYF

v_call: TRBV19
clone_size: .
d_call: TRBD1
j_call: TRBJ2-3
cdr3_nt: TGTGCCAGTATGACAGGGAGCACAGATACGCAGTATTTT
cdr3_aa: CASMTGSTDTQYF

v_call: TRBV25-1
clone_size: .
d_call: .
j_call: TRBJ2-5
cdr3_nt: TGTGCCAGCAGTGGAGGGATTAAGACCCAGTACTTC
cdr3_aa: CASSGGIKTQYF

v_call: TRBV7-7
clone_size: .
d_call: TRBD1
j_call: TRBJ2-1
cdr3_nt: TGTGCTAGCAGCTTACAACAGGGGATCGATGAGCAGTTCTTC
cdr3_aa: CASSLQQGIDEQFF

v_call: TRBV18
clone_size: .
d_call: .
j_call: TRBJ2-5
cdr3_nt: TGTGCCAGCTCACCCAAGACAGGCCAAGAGACCCAGTACTTC
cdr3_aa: CASSPKTGQETQYF

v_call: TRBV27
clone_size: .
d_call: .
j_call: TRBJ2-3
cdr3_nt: TGTGCCAGCAGTTTAGCGTCTAGCACAGATACGCAGTATTTT
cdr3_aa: CASSLASSTDTQYF

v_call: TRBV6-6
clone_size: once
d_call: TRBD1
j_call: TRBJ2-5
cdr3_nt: TGTGCCAGCAGATATGGACAGGGAAGGCAAGAGACCCAGTACTTC
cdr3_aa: CASRYGQGRQETQYF